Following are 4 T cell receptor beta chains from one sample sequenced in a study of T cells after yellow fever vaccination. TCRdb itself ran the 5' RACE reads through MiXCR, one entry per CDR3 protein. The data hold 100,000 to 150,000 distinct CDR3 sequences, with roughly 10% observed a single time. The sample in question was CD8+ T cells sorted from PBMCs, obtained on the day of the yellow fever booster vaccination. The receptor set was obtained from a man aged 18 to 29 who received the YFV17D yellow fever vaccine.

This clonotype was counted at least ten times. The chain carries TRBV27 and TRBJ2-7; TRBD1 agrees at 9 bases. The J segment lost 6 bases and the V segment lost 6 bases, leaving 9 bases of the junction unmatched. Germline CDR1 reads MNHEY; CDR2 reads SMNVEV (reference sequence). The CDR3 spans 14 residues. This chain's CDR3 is CASRPQGALPEQYF. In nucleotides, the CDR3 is TGTGCCAGCAGGCCACAGGGGGCCCTTCCCGAGCAGTACTTC.

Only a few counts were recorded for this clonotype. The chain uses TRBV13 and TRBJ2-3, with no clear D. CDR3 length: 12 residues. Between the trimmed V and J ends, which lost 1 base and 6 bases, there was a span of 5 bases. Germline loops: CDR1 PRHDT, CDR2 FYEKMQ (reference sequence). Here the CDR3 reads CASSLDFDTQYF. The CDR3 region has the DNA TGTGCCAGCAGCTTAGATTTTGATACGCAGTATTTT.

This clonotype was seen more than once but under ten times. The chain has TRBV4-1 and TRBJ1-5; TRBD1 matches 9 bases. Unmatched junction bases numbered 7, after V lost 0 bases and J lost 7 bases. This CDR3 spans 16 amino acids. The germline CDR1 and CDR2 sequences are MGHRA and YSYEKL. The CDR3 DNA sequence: TGCGCCAGCAGCCAAGAGGATGGTACAGGGGGCCAGCCCCAGCATTTT. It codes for CASSQEDGTGGQPQHF.

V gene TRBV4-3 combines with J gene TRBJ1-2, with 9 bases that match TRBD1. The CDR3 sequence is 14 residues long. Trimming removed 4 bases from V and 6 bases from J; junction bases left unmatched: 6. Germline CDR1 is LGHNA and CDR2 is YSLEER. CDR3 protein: CASSPGQGGDGYTF. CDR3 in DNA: TGCGCCAGCAGCCCGGGACAGGGAGGGGATGGCTACACCTTC.